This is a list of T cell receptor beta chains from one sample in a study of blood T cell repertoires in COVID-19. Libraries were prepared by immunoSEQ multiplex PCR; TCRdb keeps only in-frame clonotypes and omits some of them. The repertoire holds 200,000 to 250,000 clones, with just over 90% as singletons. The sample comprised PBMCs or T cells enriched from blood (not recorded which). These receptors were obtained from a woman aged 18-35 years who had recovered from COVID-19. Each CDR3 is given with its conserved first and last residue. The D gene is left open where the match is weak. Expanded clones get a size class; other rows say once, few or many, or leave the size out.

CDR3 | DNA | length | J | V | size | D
CASSLVPSGMGSYEQYF | TGTGCCAGCAGCTTAGTCCCGAGCGGGATGGGCTCCTACGAGCAGTACTTC | 17 | TRBJ2-7 | TRBV7-2 | - | TRBD2
CASSRGPQGYEQYF | TGTGCCAGCAGCCGCGGCCCACAGGGCTACGAGCAGTACTTC | 14 | TRBJ2-7 | TRBV9 | - | -
CASSITGGAGNTIYF | TGTGCCAGTAGTATAACAGGGGGAGCTGGAAACACCATATATTTT | 15 | TRBJ1-3 | TRBV19 | once | TRBD1
CASSEYSVSGGYTF | TGTGCCAGCAGTGAATATTCCGTCTCCGGGGGCTACACCTTC | 14 | TRBJ1-2 | TRBV2 | - | -
CASSLEGAVSYNSPLHF | TGTGCCAGCAGTCTAGAGGGTGCAGTCTCCTATAATTCACCCCTCCACTTT | 17 | TRBJ1-6 | TRBV27 | - | -
CASSQGRQTEAFF | TGTGCCAGCAGCCAAGGGCGACAGACTGAAGCTTTCTTT | 13 | TRBJ1-1 | TRBV3-1/TRBV3-2 | once | -
CASSLGGWGYTF | TGTGCCAGCAGCTTAGGCGGATGGGGCTACACCTTC | 12 | TRBJ1-2 | TRBV7-8 | - | -
CASSPHRDEAFF | TGTGCCAGCAGCCCACACAGGGATGAAGCTTTCTTT | 12 | TRBJ1-1 | TRBV12-3/TRBV12-4 | few | -
CASSLARQGHHSGETQYF | TGTGCCAGCAGCTTAGCGCGGCAGGGCCACCATTCGGGAGAGACCCAGTACTTC | 18 | TRBJ2-5 | TRBV7-9 | - | -
CAIRPGQGLGNQPQHF | TGTGCCATCAGGCCGGGACAGGGGCTGGGCAATCAGCCCCAGCATTTT | 16 | TRBJ1-5 | TRBV10-3 | - | TRBD1
CASSQSDDSDYGYTF | TGCGCCAGCAGCCAGTCCGACGACAGTGACTATGGCTACACCTTC | 15 | TRBJ1-2 | TRBV4-3 | - | -
CASRRTDQETQYF | TGTGCCAGCAGACGGACAGACCAAGAGACCCAGTACTTC | 13 | TRBJ2-5 | TRBV7-9 | - | -
CSASRQPGYTF | TGCAGTGCTAGTCGGCAGCCAGGGTACACCTTC | 11 | TRBJ1-2 | TRBV20-1 | - | -
CASSGPDTGLRDTQYF | TGTGCCAGCAGTGGCCCGGACACCGGGTTAAGAGATACGCAGTATTTT | 16 | TRBJ2-3 | TRBV6-1 | - | -
CASSLWAGSRNEQFF | TGTGCCAGCAGTTTATGGGCAGGGTCAAGGAATGAGCAGTTCTTC | 15 | TRBJ2-1 | TRBV27 | - | -
CASSPSGTSTDTQYF | TGTGCCAGCAGCCCCAGCGGAACTAGCACAGATACGCAGTATTTT | 15 | TRBJ2-3 | TRBV7-9 | - | -
CASSQGQGFDEQFF | TGTGCCAGCAGCCAAGGACAGGGGTTTGATGAGCAGTTCTTC | 14 | TRBJ2-1 | TRBV3-1/TRBV3-2 | once | TRBD1
CASSTTGVGYTF | TGTGCCAGCAGCACCACAGGGGTCGGCTACACCTTC | 12 | TRBJ1-2 | TRBV6-6 | - | TRBD1
CASSRGAGENIQYF | TGTGCCAGCAGCCGAGGAGCGGGCGAAAACATTCAGTACTTC | 14 | TRBJ2-4 | TRBV7-9 | - | -
CASSLGSRGGYGYTF | TGCGCCAGCAGCTTGGGTTCGAGGGGGGGCTATGGCTACACCTTC | 15 | TRBJ1-2 | TRBV5-1 | - | -
CASSRRRPGQGATGELFF | TGTGCCAGCAGCCGCCGGCGACCGGGACAGGGGGCCACCGGGGAGCTGTTTTTT | 18 | TRBJ2-2 | TRBV4-2 | - | TRBD1
CASSSGQNARPLHF | TGTGCCAGCAGCTCGGGACAGAACGCACGACCCCTCCACTTT | 14 | TRBJ1-6 | TRBV7-3 | few | TRBD1
CASYQTGTSNQPQHF | TGTGCCAGCTATCAGACAGGGACTAGCAATCAGCCCCAGCATTTT | 15 | TRBJ1-5 | TRBV21-1 | - | -
CASNHKPWASIYEQYF | TGTGCCAGCAATCATAAACCCTGGGCCTCTATCTACGAGCAGTACTTC | 16 | TRBJ2-7 | TRBV28 | - | -
CASSEGGDYGYTF | TGTGCCAGCAGTGAAGGCGGGGACTATGGCTACACCTTC | 13 | TRBJ1-2 | TRBV2 | - | -
CASSPSSGGGKYNEQFF | TGCGCCAGCAGCCCTTCCAGCGGTGGCGGGAAATACAATGAGCAGTTCTTC | 17 | TRBJ2-1 | TRBV5-1 | - | -
CASASYGQETQYF | TGTGCCAGCGCCTCTTACGGCCAAGAGACCCAGTACTTC | 13 | TRBJ2-5 | TRBV25-1 | - | -
CASSQERRATNEKLFF | TGTGCCAGCAGCCAAGAAAGGCGGGCAACTAATGAAAAACTGTTTTTT | 16 | TRBJ1-4 | TRBV14 | - | -
CASRNDFATGTNEKLFF | TGTGCCTCCAGAAACGATTTCGCGACAGGGACTAATGAAAAACTGTTTTTT | 17 | TRBJ1-4 | TRBV19 | - | TRBD1
CASSEQGARRDQPQHF | TGTGCCAGCAGTGAACAGGGGGCGCGGCGGGATCAGCCCCAGCATTTT | 16 | TRBJ1-5 | TRBV6-1 | - | TRBD1
CASRRHLPGYEQYF | TGCGCCAGCAGGCGACACCTTCCTGGCTACGAGCAGTACTTC | 14 | TRBJ2-7 | TRBV5-1 | - | -
CASSSQFSGNTIYF | TGTGCCAGCAGCTCCCAGTTCTCTGGAAACACCATATATTTT | 14 | TRBJ1-3 | TRBV7-9 | - | -
CASSQVTSGPTDTQYF | TGTGCCAGCAGCCAAGTAACTAGCGGGCCGACAGATACGCAGTATTTT | 16 | TRBJ2-3 | TRBV4-2 | - | TRBD2
CATSREKGTEGGYTF | TGTGCCACCAGCAGAGAAAAGGGGACAGAGGGGGGCTACACCTTC | 15 | TRBJ1-2 | TRBV15 | once | TRBD1
CSVDSVPEAFF | TGCAGCGTTGACTCGGTTCCTGAAGCTTTCTTT | 11 | TRBJ1-1 | TRBV29-1 | - | -
CATRGSNNEQFF | TGTGCCACCAGGGGGAGCAACAATGAGCAGTTCTTC | 12 | TRBJ2-1 | TRBV6-5 | - | TRBD1
CASSLDRKAFF | TGTGCCAGCAGTCTAGACAGGAAAGCTTTCTTT | 11 | TRBJ1-1 | TRBV28 | - | -
CASSVRLPSETQYF | TGTGCCAGCAGCGTACGCCTACCGTCAGAGACCCAGTACTTC | 14 | TRBJ2-5 | TRBV9 | - | -
CAISEVAGGRDEQFF | TGTGCCATCAGTGAGGTAGCGGGGGGGCGTGATGAGCAGTTCTTC | 15 | TRBJ2-1 | TRBV10-3 | - | TRBD2
CASGLTAYEQYF | TGTGCTAGTGGACTCACAGCCTACGAGCAGTACTTC | 12 | TRBJ2-7 | TRBV12-5 | - | -
CASSSAGEGGANVLTF | TGTGCCAGCAGTTCTGCGGGAGAGGGTGGGGCCAACGTCCTGACTTTC | 16 | TRBJ2-6 | TRBV28 | - | TRBD2
CASSPLGLAGSSYNEQFF | TGTGCCAGCAGCCCACTCGGACTAGCGGGAAGCTCCTACAATGAGCAGTTCTTC | 18 | TRBJ2-1 | TRBV3-1/TRBV3-2 | - | TRBD2
CASTEGAVRSTDTQYF | TGTGCCAGCACCGAAGGGGCAGTCCGAAGCACAGATACGCAGTATTTT | 16 | TRBJ2-3 | TRBV2 | - | -
CASSSRTGTTDTQYF | TGTGCCAGCAGCTCCCGGACAGGGACCACAGATACGCAGTATTTT | 15 | TRBJ2-3 | TRBV7-6 | - | TRBD1
CASSQTGMGYTF | TGTGCCAGCAGCCAAACAGGGATGGGCTACACCTTC | 12 | TRBJ1-2 | TRBV7-9 | once | -
CATSDLSTRTRGEQFF | TGTGCCACCAGTGATCTCTCGACTAGGACCAGGGGGGAGCAGTTCTTC | 16 | TRBJ2-1 | TRBV24-1 | - | -
CASSLESRTGELFF | TGTGCCAGCAGCTTGGAAAGCAGGACCGGGGAGCTGTTTTTT | 14 | TRBJ2-2 | TRBV5-4 | - | -
CASSFSGRSVYEQYF | TGTGCCAGCAGCTTTAGCGGGAGAAGTGTCTACGAGCAGTACTTC | 15 | TRBJ2-7 | TRBV7-9 | few | TRBD2
CASTSERGIEPQHF | TGTGCCAGCACCTCGGAAAGGGGGATAGAGCCCCAGCATTTT | 14 | TRBJ1-5 | TRBV6-6 | - | -
CASSSSRMGTGGLSSYNSPLHF | TGTGCCAGCAGTTCCTCCCGTATGGGGACAGGGGGGCTGAGCTCCTATAATTCACCCCTCCACTTT | 22 | TRBJ1-6 | TRBV28 | - | TRBD1
CASSLLGGGANVLTF | TGTGCCAGCAGCTTATTGGGGGGTGGGGCCAACGTCCTGACTTTC | 15 | TRBJ2-6 | TRBV7-6 | - | -
CASSLEPGNIQYF | TGCGCCAGCAGCTTGGAGCCTGGAAACATTCAGTACTTC | 13 | TRBJ2-4 | TRBV5-1 | - | -
CASSLAGGKYEQYF | TGTGCCAGCAGTTTAGCGGGAGGGAAGTACGAGCAGTACTTC | 14 | TRBJ2-7 | TRBV28 | once | TRBD2